This TCR beta chain was identified during a study of patients and donors after allogeneic stem cell transplantation. From the RT-PCR reads, TCRdb called clonotypes with MiXCR, one entry per CDR3 protein. Altogether approximately 150,000 distinct CDR3 sequences are present, about two fifths being singletons, with the ten largest covering 40% to 55%. Material for sequencing was blood, either unsorted or a sorted T cell fraction (not recorded which). The clonotype comes from a human donor who was either an allogeneic HSCT recipient or a stem cell or donor lymphocyte infusion donor (not recorded which). It is not recorded whose cells these are; they may come from a transplant donor.

The CDR3 nucleotides are TGTGCCAGCAGCTTAACTGGTACAGGGGGTGGCTATGGCTACACCTTC. Protein product: CASSLTGTGGGYGYTF. The gene calls are TRBV7-3 and TRBJ1-2; 8 bases fit TRBD1. Per germline, CDR1 SGHTA and CDR2 FQGTGA. The trim removed 0 bases at V and 4 bases at J, leaving 7 bases unmatched. The CDR3 loop spans 16 amino acids.